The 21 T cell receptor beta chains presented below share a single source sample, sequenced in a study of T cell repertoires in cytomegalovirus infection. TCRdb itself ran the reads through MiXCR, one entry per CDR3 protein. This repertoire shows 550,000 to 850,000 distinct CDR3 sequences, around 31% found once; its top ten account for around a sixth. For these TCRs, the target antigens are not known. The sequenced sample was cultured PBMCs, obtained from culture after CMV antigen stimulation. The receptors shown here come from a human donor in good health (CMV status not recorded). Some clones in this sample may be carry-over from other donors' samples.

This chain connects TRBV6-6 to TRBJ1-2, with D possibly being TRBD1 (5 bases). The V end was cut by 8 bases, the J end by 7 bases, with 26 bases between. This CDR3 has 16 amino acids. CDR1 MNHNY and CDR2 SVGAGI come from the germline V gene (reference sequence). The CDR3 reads CASHRKGSRTVSGYTF. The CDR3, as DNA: TGTGCCAGCCACCGAAAGGGGTCAAGGACTGTAAGTGGCTACACCTTC.

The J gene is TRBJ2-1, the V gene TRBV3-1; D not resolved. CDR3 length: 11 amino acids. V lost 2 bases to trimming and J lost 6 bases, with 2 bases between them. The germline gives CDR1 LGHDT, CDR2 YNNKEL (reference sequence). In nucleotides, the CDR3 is TGTGCCAGCAGCCAATTCAATGAGCAGTTCTTC. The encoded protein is CASSQFNEQFF.

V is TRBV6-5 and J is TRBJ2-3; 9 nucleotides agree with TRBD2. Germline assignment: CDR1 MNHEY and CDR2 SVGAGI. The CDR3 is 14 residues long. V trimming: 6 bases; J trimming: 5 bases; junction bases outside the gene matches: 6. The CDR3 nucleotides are TGTGCCAGCAGATTAGCGGGAGTTGTAGATACGCAGTATTTT. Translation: CASRLAGVVDTQYF.

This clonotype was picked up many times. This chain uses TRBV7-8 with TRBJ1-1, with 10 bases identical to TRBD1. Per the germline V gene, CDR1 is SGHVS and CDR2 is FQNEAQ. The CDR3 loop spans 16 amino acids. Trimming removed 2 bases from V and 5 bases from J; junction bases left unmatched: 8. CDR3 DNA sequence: TGTGCCAGCAGCTTAAATTTGAGGACAGGGGGGACTGAAGCTTTCTTT. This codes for CASSLNLRTGGTEAFF.

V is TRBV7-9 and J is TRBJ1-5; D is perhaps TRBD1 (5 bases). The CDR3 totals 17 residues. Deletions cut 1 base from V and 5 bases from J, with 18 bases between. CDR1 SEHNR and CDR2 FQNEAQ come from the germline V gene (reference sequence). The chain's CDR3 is CASSLGARGRADQPQHF. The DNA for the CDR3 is TGTGCCAGCAGCTTAGGGGCTCGCGGCAGGGCGGATCAGCCCCAGCATTTT.

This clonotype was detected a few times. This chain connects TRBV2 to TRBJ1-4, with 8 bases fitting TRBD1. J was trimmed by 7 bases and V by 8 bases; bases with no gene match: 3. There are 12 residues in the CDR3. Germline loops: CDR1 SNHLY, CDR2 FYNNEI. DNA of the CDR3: TGTGCCAGCCAGGGGGCGGGTGAAAAACTGTTTTTT. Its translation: CASQGAGEKLFF.

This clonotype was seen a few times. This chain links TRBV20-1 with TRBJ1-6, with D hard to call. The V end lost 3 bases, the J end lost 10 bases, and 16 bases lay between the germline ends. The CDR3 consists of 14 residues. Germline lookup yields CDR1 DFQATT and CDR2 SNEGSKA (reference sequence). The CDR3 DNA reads TGCAGTGCTAGGAGGGCCGCTTTCGTATCACCCCTCCACTTT. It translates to CSARRAAFVSPLHF.

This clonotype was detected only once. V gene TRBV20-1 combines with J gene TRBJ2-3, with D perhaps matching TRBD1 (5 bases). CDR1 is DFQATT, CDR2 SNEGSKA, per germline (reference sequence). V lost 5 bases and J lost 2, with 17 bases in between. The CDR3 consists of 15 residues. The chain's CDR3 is CSAPQPQGITDTQYF. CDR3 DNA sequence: TGCAGTGCTCCCCAGCCTCAGGGCATCACAGATACGCAGTATTTT.

The CDR3 region has the DNA TGTGCCAGCAGCTTAGGTGGGAGGGCCCCTTTGGAGCAGTTCTTC. Its translation is CASSLGGRAPLEQFF. The chain couples TRBV7-8 to TRBJ2-1; 7 nucleotides agree with TRBD2. The junction had 10 bases not matched to a gene; V was cut back by 1 base and J by 10 bases. Germline V gene data show CDR1 as SGHVS and CDR2 as FQNEAQ. The CDR3 covers 15 residues.

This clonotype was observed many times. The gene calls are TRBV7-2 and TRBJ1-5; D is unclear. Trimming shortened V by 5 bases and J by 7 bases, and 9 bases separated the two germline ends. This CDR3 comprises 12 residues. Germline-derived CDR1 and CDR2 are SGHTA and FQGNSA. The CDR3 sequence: CASSPIGQPQHF. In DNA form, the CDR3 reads TGTGCCAGCAGCCCCATTGGGCAGCCCCAGCATTTT.

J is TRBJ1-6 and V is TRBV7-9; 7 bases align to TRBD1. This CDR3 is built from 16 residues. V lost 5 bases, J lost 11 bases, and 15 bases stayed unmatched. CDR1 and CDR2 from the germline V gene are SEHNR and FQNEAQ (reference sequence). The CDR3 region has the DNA TGTGCCAGCAGCCCGCTCACAAGGGGGCGCGCGACACCCCTCCACTTT. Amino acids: CASSPLTRGRATPLHF.

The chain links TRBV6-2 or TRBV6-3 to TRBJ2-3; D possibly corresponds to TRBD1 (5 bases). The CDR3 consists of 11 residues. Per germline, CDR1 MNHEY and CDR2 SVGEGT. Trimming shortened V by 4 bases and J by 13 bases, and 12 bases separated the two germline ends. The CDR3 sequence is CASSSQVNEYF. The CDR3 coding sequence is TGTGCCAGCAGTTCACAGGTTAACGAGTATTTT.

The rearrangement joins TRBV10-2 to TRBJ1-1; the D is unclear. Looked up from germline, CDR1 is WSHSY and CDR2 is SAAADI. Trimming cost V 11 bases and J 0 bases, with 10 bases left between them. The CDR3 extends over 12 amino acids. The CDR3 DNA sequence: TGCGCCGCGCGCGGGGTGAACACTGAAGCTTTCTTT. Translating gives CAARGVNTEAFF.

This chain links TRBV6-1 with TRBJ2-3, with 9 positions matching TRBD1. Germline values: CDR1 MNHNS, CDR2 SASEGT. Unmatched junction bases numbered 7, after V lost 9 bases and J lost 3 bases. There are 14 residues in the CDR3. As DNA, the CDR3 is TGTGCCAGTTTCCGGGACAGGGAAACAGATACGCAGTATTTT. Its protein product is CASFRDRETDTQYF.

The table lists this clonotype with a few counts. CDR3: CASSLGQVPGTDTQYF. CDR3 bases: TGTGCCAGCAGCTTAGGCCAGGTACCCGGGACAGATACGCAGTATTTT. The chain couples TRBV7-2 to TRBJ2-3; D is ambiguous. Germline V CDR1 and CDR2: SGHTA, FQGNSA. This CDR3 region has 16 residues. The V gene lost 1 base and the J gene lost 3 bases, with 14 bases spanning the gap.

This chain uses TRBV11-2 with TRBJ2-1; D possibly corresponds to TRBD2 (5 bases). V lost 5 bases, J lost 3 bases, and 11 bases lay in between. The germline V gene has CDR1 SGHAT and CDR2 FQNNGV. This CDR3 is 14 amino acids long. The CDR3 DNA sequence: TGTGCCAGCAGCAAGAGCGGAATCTACAATGAGCAGTTCTTC. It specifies CASSKSGIYNEQFF.

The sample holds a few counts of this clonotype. The CDR3 region is CASSQRSLVPDTQYF. CDR3 nucleotide sequence: TGCGCCAGCAGCCAACGGTCCCTAGTACCAGATACGCAGTATTTT. The rearrangement joins TRBV4-3 to TRBJ2-3; no firm D call. This CDR3 spans 15 amino acids. CDR1 and CDR2 from the germline V gene are LGHNA and YSLEER. With 2 bases removed from V and 4 bases from J, the gap between germline ends came to 13 bases.

The CDR3 DNA sequence: TGTGCCAGCAGCTTAGAGCTAGCGGGCCACTACGAGCAGTACTTC. Translated, it gives CASSLELAGHYEQYF. J is TRBJ2-7 and V is TRBV7-9, with 8 bases lining up with TRBD2. V trimming: 1 base; J trimming: 3 bases; junction bases outside the gene matches: 5. Germline loops: CDR1 SEHNR, CDR2 FQNEAQ (reference sequence). CDR3 length equals 15 residues.

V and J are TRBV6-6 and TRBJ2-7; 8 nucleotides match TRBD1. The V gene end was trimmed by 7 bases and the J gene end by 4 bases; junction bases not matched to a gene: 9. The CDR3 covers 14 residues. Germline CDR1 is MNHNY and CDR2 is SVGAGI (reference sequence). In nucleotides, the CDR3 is TGTGCCAGCACTTGGGACAGGACAAGATACGAGCAGTACTTC. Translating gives CASTWDRTRYEQYF.

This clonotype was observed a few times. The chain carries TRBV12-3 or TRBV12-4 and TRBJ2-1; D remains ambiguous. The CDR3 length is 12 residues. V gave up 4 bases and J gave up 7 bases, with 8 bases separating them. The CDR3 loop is CASSWTENEQFF. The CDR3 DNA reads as TGTGCCAGCAGTTGGACCGAGAATGAGCAGTTCTTC.

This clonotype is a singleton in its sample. In DNA, the CDR3 is TGTGCCAGCAGCATGGGACGGAGCTACGAGCAGTACTTC. This sequence encodes CASSMGRSYEQYF. V is TRBV7-6 and J is TRBJ2-7; perhaps D is TRBD1 or TRBD2 (5 bases each). This CDR3 has 13 amino acids. Trimming left V 5 bases short and J 3 bases short, with 11 bases between. Germline V gene sequence: CDR1 SGHVS, CDR2 FNYEAQ.